The sequence of this TCR beta chain was determined in a study of PD-1 blockade in mismatch repair-deficient tumors (dated by TCRdb to between 2016 and 2019). General notes on the study: Between late 2013 and 2016, the trial enrolled about 78 consecutive patients with approximately 13 types of mismatch repair-deficient cancer, all of whom had received prior treatment and were progressing. Tumor-associated T cell clones were tracked in the peripheral blood of patients responding to PD-1 blockade by deep sequencing of TCR CDR3 regions.

For each enrolled patient, mismatch repair deficiency was established using either polymerase chain reaction or immunohistochemistry. TCR sequencing was performed for a few patients who responded to pembrolizumab therapy. The phase II trial prospectively evaluated PD-1 blockade with pembrolizumab in advanced mismatch repair-deficient cancers, independent of tissue of origin. Peripheral blood T cell samples were serially collected before and at multiple times after PD-1 blockade was started. Blood sampling time points were reported as weeks after the first dose of pembrolizumab. Remarks on this clone: Its antigen is not yet known. Nothing much larger sits one base from this clone, and base qualities are not available.

The investigation overall reported the following: Rapid expansion after pembrolizumab followed by contraction, generally before radiologic responses, was shown by tumor-resident clones, which were often undetectable in blood before treatment.

Library creation used the immunoSEQ multiplex PCR assay. TCRdb took over this immuneACCESS table, retaining in-frame rearrangements with V and J assigned. Such tables are incomplete; in checked studies, under half of the missing clones stem from an unresolved V gene, and the remainder is unexplained. For this sample there are 120,000 or so clones; 88% appear just once. Approximately 12% of the sample is taken by the ten largest. V is clipped by 0 bases and J by 7 bases, and the sequence between their germline boundaries is 12 bases long. The CDR1 and CDR2 encoded by the germline V gene (reference sequence) are MNHEY and SMNVEV. Taken from cysteine to phenylalanine, the CDR3 has 15 residues. This entry keeps only the CDR3 DNA: 45 bases, framed from base 1.

The V gene is TRBV27 and the J gene is TRBJ1-4, with no confident D gene call. The material sequenced was peripheral blood, taken approximately 71 weeks after starting pembrolizumab. The origin of this receptor is an adult with mismatch repair-deficient cancer. The bases are TGTGCCAGCAGTTTATCACCGGGTGTCGGTGAAAAACTGTTTTTT. This encodes CASSLSPGVGEKLFF.